These 20 T cell receptor beta chains share one sample of origin, sequenced in a study of post-analysis software for immune sequencing data. cDNA libraries for TCR beta contained unique molecular identifiers. TCRdb reanalysed the PCR reads using MiXCR and keeps one entry per CDR3 protein. The sample records fewer than 550,000 distinct CDR3 sequences, approximately 31% being singletons. Findings and limits, study-wide: The five TRBV segments detected at higher frequency in patients than in controls included TRBV5-6, TRBV5-1 and TRBV20-1.

These TCRs' antigens remain unknown. Sequenced material: blood. These receptors were collected from a girl younger than 18 with multiple sclerosis.

This clonotype turned up a few times. This chain uses TRBV27 with TRBJ2-4, with D unclear. The tail of the sequence fits TRBJ2-7 better, so the J call may be wrong. The CDR3 is 14 residues long. Germline CDR1 is MNHEY and CDR2 is SMNVEV (reference sequence). In nucleotides, the CDR3 is TGTGCCAGCACCGCCCTTACACCTTCCTACGAGCAGTACTTC. It encodes CASTALTPSYEQYF.

This clonotype appeared a few times. This chain joins TRBV20-1 and TRBJ1-2, with TRBD1 identical over 10 bases. The V and J ends lost 6 bases and 3 bases, in that order; junction bases with no gene match: 10. From germline, CDR1 is DFQATT and CDR2 SNEGSKA (reference sequence). This CDR3 spans 15 amino acids. The CDR3 spells CSALDRDRGYYGYTF. The CDR3 nucleotides read TGCAGTGCGCTAGACCGGGACAGGGGTTACTATGGCTACACCTTC.

The chain uses TRBV6-5 and TRBJ1-2, with D hard to call. V lost 5 bases, J lost 4 bases, and 17 bases lay in between. Germline loops: CDR1 MNHEY, CDR2 SVGAGI. The CDR3 has 15 residues. The CDR3 coding sequence is TGTGCCAGCAGTGTAGCAGGCTTCGGTAGCTATGGCTACACCTTC. Translated: CASSVAGFGSYGYTF.

V gene TRBV5-1 combines with J gene TRBJ1-1; the D is unclear. CDR1 SGHRS and CDR2 YFSETQ come from the germline V gene. The CDR3 covers 16 residues. Trimming removed 1 base at V and 0 bases at J, with 13 bases between. The CDR3 DNA follows: TGCGCCAGCAGCTTGTCCCCGGACGGTATGAACACTGAAGCTTTCTTT. Protein sequence: CASSLSPDGMNTEAFF.

The J gene is TRBJ2-3, the V gene TRBV5-1, with D tentatively TRBD1 (5 bases). This CDR3 is 16 amino acids long. Germline CDR1 and CDR2: SGHRS and YFSETQ. V dropped 4 bases and J dropped 0 bases, with 15 bases sitting between them. The CDR3 DNA sequence: TGCGCCAGCAGCCCTGGACACTCGGATAGCACAGATACGCAGTATTTT. Translating it yields CASSPGHSDSTDTQYF.

This chain uses TRBV20-1 with TRBJ2-3; TRBD1 might be the D (5 bases). This CDR3 region has 16 residues. Germline CDR1 and CDR2: DFQATT and SNEGSKA (reference sequence). Trimming shortened V by 5 bases and J by 1 base, and 19 bases separated the two germline ends. CDR3 bases: TGCAGTGCTCTCCCGAGACAGCGCCCCGGCACAGATACGCAGTATTTT. Amino acid sequence: CSALPRQRPGTDTQYF.

V gene TRBV3-1 combines with J gene TRBJ2-6; a weak D match, TRBD2 (5 bases). V shed 0 bases and J shed 2 bases, with 23 bases lying between them. From germline, CDR1 is LGHDT and CDR2 YNNKEL (reference sequence). The length of the CDR3 is 21 residues. The DNA for the CDR3 is TGTGCCAGCAGCCAAGATTCGCCCCATGTAGCGAGCTCACCTGGGGCCAACGTCCTGACTTTC. This translates into CASSQDSPHVASSPGANVLTF.

The chain couples TRBV7-9 to TRBJ2-3, with D hard to call. Germline CDR1 SEHNR, CDR2 FQNEAQ (reference sequence). Trimming took off 4 bases at V and 4 bases at J, with 9 bases between the two ends. CDR3 length: 13 amino acids. The CDR3 bases are TGTGCCAGCAGCTCCGCCGGAGCAGATACGCAGTATTTT. It is translated as CASSSAGADTQYF.

The chain has TRBV19 and TRBJ2-6; 7 positions agree with TRBD1. The CDR3 length is 17 residues. The V segment lost 5 bases and the J segment 2 bases; nucleotides outside the gene matches: 9. In germline, CDR1 is LNHDA, CDR2 SQIVND (reference sequence). The CDR3 is CASSPLTGSAGANVLTF. The CDR3 DNA reads TGTGCCAGTAGTCCACTGACAGGGTCGGCTGGGGCCAACGTCCTGACTTTC.

In this sample, this clonotype turned up a few times. The CDR3 protein is CASSNARSDTQYF. The DNA for the CDR3 is TGCGCCAGCAGCAACGCACGATCGGATACGCAGTATTTT. The chain joins TRBV5-1 to TRBJ2-3, with D unresolved. The CDR3 totals 13 residues. Germline lookup yields CDR1 SGHRS and CDR2 YFSETQ. The V end lost 4 bases, the J end lost 6 bases, and 12 bases lay between the germline ends.

In its sample, this clonotype was seen a few times. J is TRBJ1-1 and V is TRBV7-9; D possibly corresponds to TRBD1 (5 bases). V lost 2 bases and J 3 bases, leaving 16 bases between the germline ends. This CDR3 contains 16 residues. Germline CDR1 SEHNR, CDR2 FQNEAQ (reference sequence). The CDR3 loop is CASSLRWGGKDTEAFF. CDR3 coding DNA: TGTGCCAGCAGCTTACGTTGGGGGGGGAAGGACACTGAAGCTTTCTTT. The full variable domain, in which reference TRBV7-9 and TRBJ1-1 provide the parts outside the CDR3, is DTGVSQNPRHKITKRGQNVTFRCDPISEHNRLYWYRQTLGQGPEFLTYFQNEAQLEKSRLLSDRFSAERPKGSFSTLEIQRTEQGDSAMYLCASSLRWGGKDTEAFFGQGTRLTVV.

This clonotype was found a few times. V gene TRBV28 combines with J gene TRBJ1-2, with D possibly matching TRBD1 (5 bases). The CDR3 consists of 14 residues. Trimming took off 6 bases at V and 5 bases at J, with 16 bases between the two ends. Germline CDR1 and CDR2: MDHEN and SYDVKM. CDR3 sequence (DNA): TGTGCCAGCAGCCGGGACGGAACAGATTATGGCTACACCTTC. Translated: CASSRDGTDYGYTF.

This rearrangement joins TRBV20-1 to TRBJ2-5, with 8 bases aligning to TRBD2. The germline CDR1 and CDR2 sequences are DFQATT and SNEGSKA (reference sequence). This CDR3 is built from 16 residues. Unmatched junction bases numbered 11, after V lost 0 bases and J lost 5 bases. In nucleotides, the CDR3 is TGCAGTGCTAGAGATGCACGGGGGGGTTACTGGGAGACCCAGTACTTC. Translated: CSARDARGGYWETQYF.

To note about this clonotype: A much more abundant neighbour one base away suggests this may be a read error. The V gene is TRBV7-2, the J gene TRBJ2-1; D is possibly TRBD2 (6 bases). V gave up 5 bases and J gave up 10 bases, with 24 bases separating them. This CDR3 is built from 16 residues. Germline values: CDR1 SGHTA, CDR2 FQGNSA. CDR3: CASSELPGDPSYEQFF. CDR3 bases: TGTGCCAGCAGCGAGCTCCCGGGGGACCCTTCCTACGAGCAGTTCTTC.

The rearrangement links TRBV6-2 or TRBV6-3 to TRBJ1-5; no definite D call. Germline-derived CDR1 and CDR2 are MNHEY and SVGEGT. V was clipped by 6 bases and J by 6 bases, with 9 bases between them. The CDR3 extends over 12 amino acids. The CDR3 reads CASSQTFQPQHF. As DNA, the CDR3 is TGTGCCAGCAGCCAGACCTTTCAGCCCCAGCATTTT.

As regards this clonotype: Relative to the germline gene, one junction end is altered; a read error may explain this. This sequence joins TRBV12-3 or TRBV12-4 and TRBJ1-2; 9 positions match TRBD1. This CDR3 is 15 amino acids long. Here the CDR3 reads CASSVYRGPSYGHTF. DNA of the CDR3: TGTGCCAGCAGTGTCTACAGGGGGCCTAGCTATGGCCACACCTTC.

This clonotype was seen more than once but under ten times. The J gene is TRBJ2-5, the V gene TRBV7-3; D assignment may be TRBD1 or TRBD2 (5 bases each). Germline V gene data show CDR1 as SGHTA and CDR2 as FQGTGA. The CDR3 is made up of 13 amino acids. With 4 bases removed from V and 11 bases from J, the gap between germline ends came to 17 bases. CDR3 sequence (DNA): TGTGCCAGCAGCTCCGGGCCATCCAGGGAGCAGTACTTC. Translated: CASSSGPSREQYF. The whole variable domain, remainder taken from reference TRBV7-3 and TRBJ2-5, is GAGVSQTPSNKVTEKGKYVELRCDPISGHTALYWYRQSLGQGPEFLIYFQGTGAADDSGLPNDRFFAVRPEGSVSTLKIQRTERGDSAVYLCASSSGPSREQYFGPGTRLLVL.

This clonotype appeared a few times. This chain links TRBV4-1 with TRBJ1-2, with TRBD1 identical over 7 bases. The V gene end was trimmed by 1 base and the J gene end by 8 bases; junction bases not matched to a gene: 7. Germline lookup yields CDR1 MGHRA and CDR2 YSYEKL. The CDR3 length is 14 residues. The CDR3: CASSQAVQGGGYTF. The CDR3 bases are TGCGCCAGCAGCCAAGCTGTGCAGGGGGGCGGCTACACCTTC.

This clonotype has a count of ten or more. The chain carries TRBV6-5 and TRBJ2-5; the D is unclear. This CDR3 is built from 14 residues. V was trimmed by 3 bases and J by 5 bases, leaving 13 bases between them. Germline V gene lookup returns CDR1 MNHEY and CDR2 SVGAGI. The DNA for the CDR3 is TGTGCCAGCAGTTATACCACTGGGCTGGAGACCCAGTACTTC. This translates into CASSYTTGLETQYF.

The rearrangement joins TRBV7-8 to TRBJ2-3; D uncertain. V was cut by 8 bases and J by 2 bases, with 8 bases left in between. The CDR3 contains 12 residues. Germline CDR1 and CDR2: SGHVS and FQNEAQ. The CDR3: CASLTATDTQYF. The CDR3, as DNA: TGTGCCAGCCTAACAGCCACAGATACGCAGTATTTT.